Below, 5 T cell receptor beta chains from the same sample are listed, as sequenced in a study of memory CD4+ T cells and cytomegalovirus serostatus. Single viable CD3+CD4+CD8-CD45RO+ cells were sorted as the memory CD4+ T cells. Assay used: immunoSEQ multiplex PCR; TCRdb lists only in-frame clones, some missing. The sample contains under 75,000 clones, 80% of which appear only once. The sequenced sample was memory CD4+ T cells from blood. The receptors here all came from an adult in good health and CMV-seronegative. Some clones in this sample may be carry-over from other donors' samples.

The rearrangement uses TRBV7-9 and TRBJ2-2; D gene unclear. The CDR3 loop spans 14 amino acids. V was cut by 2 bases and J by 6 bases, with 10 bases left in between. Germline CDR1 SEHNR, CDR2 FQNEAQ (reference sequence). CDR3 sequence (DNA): TGTGCCAGCAGCTTACTCGGCCCGGCCGGGGAGCTGTTTTTT. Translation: CASSLLGPAGELFF. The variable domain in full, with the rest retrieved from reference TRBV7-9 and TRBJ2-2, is DTGVSQNPRHKITKRGQNVTFRCDPISEHNRLYWYRQTLGQGPEFLTYFQNEAQLEKSRLLSDRFSAERPKGSFSTLEIQRTEQGDSAMYLCASSLLGPAGELFFGEGSRLTVL.

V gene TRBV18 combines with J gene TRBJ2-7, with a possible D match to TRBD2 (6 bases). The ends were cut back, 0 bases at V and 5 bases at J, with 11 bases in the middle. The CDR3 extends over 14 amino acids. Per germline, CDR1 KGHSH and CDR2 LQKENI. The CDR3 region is CASSPPWRANEQYF. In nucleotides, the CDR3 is TGTGCCAGCTCACCACCCTGGAGGGCAAACGAGCAGTACTTC.

DNA for the CDR3: TGTGCCAGCAGCCACGGGCCAGCGGGGGGCCAAGAGACCCAGTACTTC. Protein product: CASSHGPAGGQETQYF. The rearrangement uses TRBV7-9 and TRBJ2-5; 9 bases line up with TRBD2. With V trimmed by 5 bases and J by 1 base, 8 bases remained unmatched. In germline, CDR1 is SEHNR, CDR2 FQNEAQ (reference sequence). There are 16 residues in the CDR3.

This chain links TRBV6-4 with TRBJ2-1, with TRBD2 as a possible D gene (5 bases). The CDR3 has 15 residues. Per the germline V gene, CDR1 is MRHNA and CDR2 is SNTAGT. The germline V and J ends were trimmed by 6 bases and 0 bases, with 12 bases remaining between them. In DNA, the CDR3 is TGTGCCAGCAGCCCGGAACTAGGCTCCTACAATGAGCAGTTCTTC. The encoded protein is CASSPELGSYNEQFF.

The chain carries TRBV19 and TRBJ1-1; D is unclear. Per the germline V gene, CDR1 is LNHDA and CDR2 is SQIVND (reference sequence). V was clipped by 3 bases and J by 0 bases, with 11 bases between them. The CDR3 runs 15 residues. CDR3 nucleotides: TGTGCCAGTAGTATGGAGACCGACCTGAACACTGAAGCTTTCTTT. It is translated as CASSMETDLNTEAFF.